These 7 T cell receptor beta chains were all obtained from the same sample, sequenced in a study of graft-versus-host responses after intestinal transplantation. The repertoire was sequenced with immunoSEQ multiplex PCR; TCRdb's copy has only in-frame clones and lacks some. Seen here are about 90,000 clones, over 85% observed once, and the top ten hold 0.49%. Their specific antigens are unknown. Source: unstimulated CD8+ T cells sorted from spleen or lymph node cells, taken before intestinal transplant. The receptors shown here come from a human donor who received an intestinal transplant.

A few counts support this clone. The V gene is TRBV27, the J gene TRBJ2-1; D is perhaps TRBD2 (5 bases). V gave up 1 base and J gave up 9 bases, with 7 bases separating them. The V gene's germline CDR1 is MNHEY and CDR2 SMNVEV (reference sequence). CDR3 length equals 12 residues. CDR3 sequence: CASSLLGSEQFF. The CDR3 nucleotides read TGTGCCAGCAGTTTATTAGGGAGTGAGCAGTTCTTC.

The chain couples TRBV30 to TRBJ1-1; a possible D gene is TRBD1 (5 bases). CDR1 is GTSNPN, CDR2 SVGIG, per germline (reference sequence). This CDR3 is built from 13 residues. Trimming left V 2 bases short and J 6 bases short, with 13 bases between. Here the CDR3 reads CAWSRGGRPEAFF. The CDR3 nucleotides are TGTGCCTGGAGTCGGGGGGGGAGGCCTGAAGCTTTCTTT. Based on the CDR3 plus reference TRBV30 and TRBJ1-1, the full variable domain is SQTIHQWPATLVQPVGSPLSLECTVEGTSNPNLYWYRQAAGRGLQLLFYSVGIGQISSEVPQNLSASRPQDRQFILSSKKLLLSDSGFYLCAWSRGGRPEAFFGQGTRLTVV.

This clone occurred a few times. This sequence joins TRBV5-6 and TRBJ1-1, with 8 positions matching TRBD1. The length of the CDR3 is 12 residues. The V gene's germline CDR1 is SGHDT and CDR2 YYEEEE. Unmatched junction bases numbered 6, after V lost 7 bases and J lost 7 bases. The CDR3 DNA reads as TGTGCCAGCGAATCAGGGGGCGGTGAAGCTTTCTTT. This gives the protein CASESGGGEAFF.

This clone was counted between two and nine times. This chain links TRBV27 with TRBJ1-5; 11 nucleotides match TRBD1. The V and J ends lost 3 bases and 6 bases, in that order; junction bases with no gene match: 4. The germline V gene has CDR1 MNHEY and CDR2 SMNVEV (reference sequence). The CDR3 loop spans 15 amino acids. CDR3 protein: CASSFGQGAGQPQHF. The CDR3, as DNA: TGTGCCAGCAGTTTCGGACAGGGGGCCGGTCAGCCCCAGCATTTT.

This clone was counted a single time. The J gene is TRBJ2-5, the V gene TRBV15; the match to TRBD2 covers 9 bases. V gave up 5 bases and J gave up 5 bases; unmatched junction bases: 3. Looked up from germline, CDR1 is LNHNV and CDR2 is YYDKDF (reference sequence). The CDR3 extends over 13 amino acids. CDR3 DNA sequence: TGTGCCACCAGCGCGGGAGGGGGGGAGACCCAGTACTTC. Protein product: CATSAGGGETQYF.

V is TRBV30 and J is TRBJ1-1; D ambiguous. CDR3 length: 13 amino acids. CDR1 and CDR2 (germline): GTSNPN, SVGIG (reference sequence). The ends were cut back, 0 bases at V and 3 bases at J, with 8 bases in the middle. This CDR3 reads CAWSVSTHTEAFF. CDR3 nucleotide sequence: TGTGCCTGGAGTGTAAGCACGCACACTGAAGCTTTCTTT.

The chain carries TRBV30 and TRBJ2-1; D is undetermined. This CDR3 has 12 amino acids. CDR1 and CDR2 (germline): GTSNPN, SVGIG (reference sequence). The V end lost 3 bases, the J end lost 12 bases, and 15 bases lay between the germline ends. This chain's CDR3 is CAWRAPGLGQFF. The CDR3 DNA sequence: TGTGCCTGGAGAGCCCCGGGTTTGGGGCAGTTCTTC.